The 2 T cell receptor beta chains listed next were all sequenced from one sample in a study of blood T cells in healthy people across ages. Using a J-beta primer mix together with a sample-barcoded 5' primer, a second PCR was run for roughly 7 to 11 cycles. From the 5' RACE reads, TCRdb called clonotypes with MiXCR, one entry per CDR3 protein. The sample lists over a million distinct CDR3 sequences; about 23% were seen once. These data were also filed under a second study, of T cells of mothers and their children.

Sequenced: blood. The receptors stem from a girl aged 2 to 10 in good health.

V gene TRBV24-1 combines with J gene TRBJ1-4; 7 nucleotides match TRBD1. The CDR3 covers 15 residues. Germline CDR1 KGHDR, CDR2 SFDVKD. J gave up 5 bases and V 2 bases, and 4 bases lay outside the gene matches. The CDR3 nucleotides read TGTGCCACCAGTGATTCCCAGGGGGGGAATGAAAAACTGTTTTTT. Encoded protein: CATSDSQGGNEKLFF.

This clonotype was picked up a small number of times. V gene TRBV12-5 combines with J gene TRBJ2-5; TRBD2 agrees at 8 bases. The DNA end is a closer match to TRBJ2-1, so the J assignment may be wrong. Germline CDR1 LGHNT, CDR2 FRNRAP. The CDR3 totals 14 residues. In DNA, the CDR3 is TGTGCTAGTGGTGGTAGCGGGAAATACAATGAGCAGTTCTTC. It yields the protein CASGGSGKYNEQFF.